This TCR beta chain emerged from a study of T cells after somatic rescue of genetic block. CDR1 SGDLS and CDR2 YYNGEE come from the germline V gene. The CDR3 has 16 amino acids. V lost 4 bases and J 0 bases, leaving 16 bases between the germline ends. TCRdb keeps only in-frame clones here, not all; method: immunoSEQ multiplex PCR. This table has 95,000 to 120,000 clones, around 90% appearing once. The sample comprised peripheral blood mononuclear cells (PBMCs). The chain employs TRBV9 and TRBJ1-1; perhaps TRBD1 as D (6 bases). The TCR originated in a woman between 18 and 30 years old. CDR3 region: CASSKGAAGVNTEAFF. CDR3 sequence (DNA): TGTGCCAGCAGCAAGGGAGCCGCAGGGGTGAACACTGAAGCTTTCTTT.